The rows below give T cell receptor beta chains drawn from one sample of a study of cytomegalovirus exposure and HLA in healthy donors. Sequencing was performed with immunoSEQ multiplex PCR; in TCRdb, only in-frame clones are kept and a portion is missing. The sample gives 90,000 to 110,000 clones, around 86% of which show up once; 6.9% is in the top ten. The sequenced sample was PBMCs. The origin of the receptors is a man under 40 in good health and CMV-seropositive. The CDR3 runs from the conserved cysteine through the conserved F or W. The D gene is left open where the match is weak. The listing skips clone size in some rows; elsewhere it reads once, few, many or a size class.

cdr3_aa: CASSQDHSGANVLTF
cdr3_nt: TGCGCCAGCAGCCAAGATCACTCTGGGGCCAACGTCCTGACTTTC
v_call: TRBV4-1
j_call: TRBJ2-6
d_call: .
clone_size: .

cdr3_aa: CASSYPYSSGNTIYF
cdr3_nt: TGTGCCAGCAGTTACCCTTACAGCTCTGGAAACACCATATATTTT
v_call: TRBV6-6
j_call: TRBJ1-3
d_call: .
clone_size: .

cdr3_aa: CSARTGGNTEAFF
cdr3_nt: TGCAGCGCTAGGACAGGAGGGAACACTGAAGCTTTCTTT
v_call: TRBV29-1
j_call: TRBJ1-1
d_call: TRBD1
clone_size: .

cdr3_aa: CASSSLTGALNTIYF
cdr3_nt: TGTGCCAGCAGCTCATTGACAGGGGCCTTAAACACCATATATTTT
v_call: TRBV7-9
j_call: TRBJ1-3
d_call: TRBD1
clone_size: .

cdr3_aa: CASSRDRGLRDTQYF
cdr3_nt: TGTGCCAGCAGCCGGGACAGGGGCCTCCGGGATACGCAGTATTTT
v_call: TRBV5-6
j_call: TRBJ2-3
d_call: TRBD1
clone_size: once

cdr3_aa: CASSADRDNTIYF
cdr3_nt: TGTGCCAGCAGCGCAGACAGGGACAACACCATATATTTT
v_call: TRBV6-1
j_call: TRBJ1-3
d_call: TRBD1
clone_size: .

cdr3_aa: CASSLSSYEQYF
cdr3_nt: TGTGCCAGCAGTCTAAGTTCCTACGAGCAGTACTTC
v_call: TRBV2
j_call: TRBJ2-7
d_call: .
clone_size: .

cdr3_aa: CASSLEGHTNTEAFF
cdr3_nt: TGTGCCAGCAGCTTAGAGGGACACACAAACACTGAAGCTTTCTTT
v_call: TRBV7-6
j_call: TRBJ1-1
d_call: .
clone_size: .

cdr3_aa: CASRTRLGAPGGQFF
cdr3_nt: TGTGCCAGCAGAACGAGACTAGGGGCGCCCGGAGGGCAGTTCTTC
v_call: TRBV27
j_call: TRBJ2-1
d_call: .
clone_size: .

cdr3_aa: CASRRTASVGARSGNTIYF
cdr3_nt: TGTGCCAGCAGACGAACAGCATCGGTAGGGGCCCGTTCTGGAAACACCATATATTTT
v_call: TRBV27
j_call: TRBJ1-3
d_call: .
clone_size: .

cdr3_aa: CASSLAQGAIGYTF
cdr3_nt: TGTGCCAGCAGCTTAGCGCAGGGGGCGATCGGCTACACCTTC
v_call: TRBV7-2
j_call: TRBJ1-2
d_call: TRBD1
clone_size: .

cdr3_aa: CASRLRPGGNQPQHF
cdr3_nt: TGCGCCAGCCGTTTGCGGCCCGGGGGCAATCAGCCCCAGCATTTT
v_call: TRBV23-1
j_call: TRBJ1-5
d_call: .
clone_size: .

cdr3_aa: CASSYARGSGNTIYF
cdr3_nt: TGTGCCAGCAGTTATGCCAGGGGGTCTGGAAACACCATATATTTT
v_call: TRBV6-5
j_call: TRBJ1-3
d_call: TRBD1
clone_size: .

cdr3_aa: CASRGAAGELFF
cdr3_nt: TGTGCCAGCAGGGGGGCGGCCGGGGAGCTGTTTTTT
v_call: TRBV27
j_call: TRBJ2-2
d_call: .
clone_size: .

cdr3_aa: CASSYPTDTQYF
cdr3_nt: TGTGCCAGCAGTTATCCCACAGATACGCAGTATTTT
v_call: TRBV6-1
j_call: TRBJ2-3
d_call: .
clone_size: .

cdr3_aa: CASSLEPGVNSPLHF
cdr3_nt: TGTGCCAGCAGCTTAGAGCCAGGGGTTAATTCACCCCTCCACTTT
v_call: TRBV7-6
j_call: TRBJ1-6
d_call: .
clone_size: .

cdr3_aa: CASSPVQGNSRGYTF
cdr3_nt: TGTGCCAGCTCACCCGTACAGGGAAATTCAAGAGGCTACACCTTC
v_call: TRBV18
j_call: TRBJ1-2
d_call: .
clone_size: .

cdr3_aa: CASSESGLEGDTQYF
cdr3_nt: TGCGCCAGCAGTGAGTCGGGACTGGAAGGGGATACGCAGTATTTT
v_call: TRBV10-1
j_call: TRBJ2-3
d_call: .
clone_size: .

cdr3_aa: CASSSEGLAGGGDEQFF
cdr3_nt: TGCGCCAGCAGCTCGGAGGGACTAGCGGGGGGGGGCGATGAGCAGTTCTTC
v_call: TRBV5-1
j_call: TRBJ2-1
d_call: TRBD2
clone_size: once

cdr3_aa: CASSLGGRQPQHF
cdr3_nt: TGTGCCAGCAGCTTAGGGGGCCGGCAGCCCCAGCATTTT
v_call: TRBV7-2
j_call: TRBJ1-5
d_call: .
clone_size: .

cdr3_aa: CASSLGLASGELFF
cdr3_nt: TGTGCCAGCAGCTTGGGACTAGCGTCCGGGGAGCTGTTTTTT
v_call: TRBV7-2
j_call: TRBJ2-2
d_call: TRBD2
clone_size: .

cdr3_aa: CASSLEGAGRSYGYTF
cdr3_nt: TGCGCCAGCAGCTTGGAAGGGGCAGGGCGCAGCTATGGCTACACCTTC
v_call: TRBV5-1
j_call: TRBJ1-2
d_call: .
clone_size: .

cdr3_aa: CASSLVGQGASTEAFF
cdr3_nt: TGCGCCAGCAGCTTGGTGGGACAGGGGGCAAGCACTGAAGCTTTCTTT
v_call: TRBV5-1
j_call: TRBJ1-1
d_call: TRBD1
clone_size: few

cdr3_aa: CASSTTAPGYGYTF
cdr3_nt: TGTGCCAGCAGCACAACAGCCCCCGGCTATGGCTACACCTTC
v_call: TRBV7-9
j_call: TRBJ1-2
d_call: .
clone_size: once

cdr3_aa: CASSPDRGQPQHF
cdr3_nt: TGTGCCAGCAGCCCCGACAGGGGTCAGCCCCAGCATTTT
v_call: TRBV6-5
j_call: TRBJ1-5
d_call: TRBD1
clone_size: .

cdr3_aa: CASSSGQGVGEQYF
cdr3_nt: TGCGCCAGCAGCTCGGGACAGGGCGTAGGCGAGCAGTACTTC
v_call: TRBV5-1
j_call: TRBJ2-7
d_call: TRBD1
clone_size: .

cdr3_aa: CASSLPFTGELFF
cdr3_nt: TGTGCCAGCAGTTTACCGTTCACCGGGGAGCTGTTTTTT
v_call: TRBV28
j_call: TRBJ2-2
d_call: .
clone_size: .

cdr3_aa: CASSLRENTEAFF
cdr3_nt: TGTGCCAGCAGCTTAAGAGAGAACACTGAAGCTTTCTTT
v_call: TRBV11-2
j_call: TRBJ1-1
d_call: .
clone_size: .

cdr3_aa: CAISRDRALEQYF
cdr3_nt: TGTGCCATCAGTAGGGACAGGGCTCTCGAGCAGTACTTC
v_call: TRBV10-3
j_call: TRBJ2-7
d_call: TRBD1
clone_size: .

cdr3_aa: CASSPGEKRDIQYF
cdr3_nt: TGTGCCAGCTCACCCGGCGAAAAACGGGACATTCAGTACTTC
v_call: TRBV18
j_call: TRBJ2-4
d_call: .
clone_size: .

cdr3_aa: CASSTATGRKTQYF
cdr3_nt: TGTGCCAGTAGTACCGCGACAGGGAGGAAGACCCAGTACTTC
v_call: TRBV19
j_call: TRBJ2-5
d_call: .
clone_size: once

cdr3_aa: CASSFDPDIAGNTIYF
cdr3_nt: TGTGCCAGCAGTTTCGACCCGGACATAGCTGGAAACACCATATATTTT
v_call: TRBV7-8
j_call: TRBJ1-3
d_call: .
clone_size: .

cdr3_aa: CATWTGGNNQPQHF
cdr3_nt: TGTGCCACATGGACAGGGGGTAATAATCAGCCCCAGCATTTT
v_call: TRBV28
j_call: TRBJ1-5
d_call: TRBD1
clone_size: .

cdr3_aa: CASSLEGQGAYNEQFF
cdr3_nt: TGTGCTAGCAGCTTAGAGGGACAGGGGGCCTACAATGAGCAGTTCTTC
v_call: TRBV7-7
j_call: TRBJ2-1
d_call: TRBD1
clone_size: .

cdr3_aa: CSAYIQGSSGNTIYF
cdr3_nt: TGCAGCGCATACATTCAGGGGTCCTCTGGAAACACCATATATTTT
v_call: TRBV29-1
j_call: TRBJ1-3
d_call: .
clone_size: .

cdr3_aa: CASRKGGGMNTEAFF
cdr3_nt: TGCGCCAGCAGAAAAGGGGGGGGGATGAACACTGAAGCTTTCTTT
v_call: TRBV10-2
j_call: TRBJ1-1
d_call: .
clone_size: .

cdr3_aa: CASSYARGSVNEQFF
cdr3_nt: TGTGCCAGCAGTTACGCCAGGGGTTCCGTCAATGAGCAGTTCTTC
v_call: TRBV6-5
j_call: TRBJ2-1
d_call: .
clone_size: .

cdr3_aa: CAISESGTTNTGELFF
cdr3_nt: TGTGCCATCAGTGAGTCGGGGACAACGAACACCGGGGAGCTGTTTTTT
v_call: TRBV10-3
j_call: TRBJ2-2
d_call: .
clone_size: .

cdr3_aa: CASSDGEGPLDTQYF
cdr3_nt: TGTGCCAGCAGTGACGGGGAGGGGCCCCTAGATACGCAGTATTTT
v_call: TRBV6-4
j_call: TRBJ2-3
d_call: TRBD2
clone_size: .

cdr3_aa: CASSSDRGNTEAFF
cdr3_nt: TGTGCCAGTAGTAGCGACAGGGGGAACACTGAAGCTTTCTTT
v_call: TRBV19
j_call: TRBJ1-1
d_call: TRBD1
clone_size: .

cdr3_aa: CAGGSDLYEQYF
cdr3_nt: TGTGCCGGGGGGAGCGATCTCTACGAGCAGTACTTC
v_call: TRBV6-1
j_call: TRBJ2-7
d_call: .
clone_size: .